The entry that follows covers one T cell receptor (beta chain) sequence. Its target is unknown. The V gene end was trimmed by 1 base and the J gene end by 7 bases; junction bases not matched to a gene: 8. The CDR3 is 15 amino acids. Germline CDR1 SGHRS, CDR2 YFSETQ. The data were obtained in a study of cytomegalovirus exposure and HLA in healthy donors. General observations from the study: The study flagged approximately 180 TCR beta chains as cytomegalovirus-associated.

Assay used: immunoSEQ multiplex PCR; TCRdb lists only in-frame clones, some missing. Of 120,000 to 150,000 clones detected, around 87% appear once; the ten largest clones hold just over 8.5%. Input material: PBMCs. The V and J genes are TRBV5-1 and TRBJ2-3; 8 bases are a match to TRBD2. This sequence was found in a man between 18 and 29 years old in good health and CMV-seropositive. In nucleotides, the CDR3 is TGCGCCAGCAGCTTGACCAGCGGGAGTCTAAATACGCAGTATTTT. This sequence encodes CASSLTSGSLNTQYF.